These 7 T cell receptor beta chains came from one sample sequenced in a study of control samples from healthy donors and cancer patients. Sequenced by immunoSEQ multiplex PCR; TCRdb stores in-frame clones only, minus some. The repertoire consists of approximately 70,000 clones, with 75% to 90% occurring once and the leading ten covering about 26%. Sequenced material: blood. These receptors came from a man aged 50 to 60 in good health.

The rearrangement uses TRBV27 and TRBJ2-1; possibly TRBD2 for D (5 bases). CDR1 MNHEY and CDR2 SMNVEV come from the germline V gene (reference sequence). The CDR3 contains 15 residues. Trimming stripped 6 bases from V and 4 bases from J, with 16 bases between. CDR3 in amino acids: CASSKPRGLYNEQFF. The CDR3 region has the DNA TGTGCCAGCAGCAAACCCCGGGGTCTTTACAATGAGCAGTTCTTC.

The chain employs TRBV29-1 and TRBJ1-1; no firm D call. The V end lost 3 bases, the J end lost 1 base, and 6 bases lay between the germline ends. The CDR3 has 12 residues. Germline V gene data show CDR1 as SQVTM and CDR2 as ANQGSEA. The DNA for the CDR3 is TGCAGCGTTGAGAAGGGGAACACTGAAGCTTTCTTT. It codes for CSVEKGNTEAFF. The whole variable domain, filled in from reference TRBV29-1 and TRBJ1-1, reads SAVISQKPSRDICQRGTSLTIQCQVDSQVTMMFWYRQQPGQSLTLIATANQGSEATYESGFVIDKFPISRPNLTFSTLTVSNMSPEDSSIYLCSVEKGNTEAFFGQGTRLTVV.

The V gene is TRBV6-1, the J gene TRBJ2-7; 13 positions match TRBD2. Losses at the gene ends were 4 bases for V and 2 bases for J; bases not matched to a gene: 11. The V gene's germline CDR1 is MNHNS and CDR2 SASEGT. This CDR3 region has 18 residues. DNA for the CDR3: TGTGCCAGCAGTGTTCGACTAGCGGGGGGCTGGACTGCCTACGAGCAGTACTTC. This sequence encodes CASSVRLAGGWTAYEQYF.

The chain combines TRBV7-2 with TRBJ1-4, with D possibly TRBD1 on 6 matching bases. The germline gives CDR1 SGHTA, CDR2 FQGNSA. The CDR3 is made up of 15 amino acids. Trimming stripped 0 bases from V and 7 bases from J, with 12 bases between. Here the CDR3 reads CASSLASAQGEKLFF. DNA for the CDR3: TGTGCCAGCAGCTTAGCGTCCGCACAGGGTGAAAAACTGTTTTTT.

The CDR3 loop reads CASSIGGRGLNTEAFF. CDR3 DNA: TGTGCCAGTAGTATAGGTGGCAGGGGATTGAACACTGAAGCTTTCTTT. The rearrangement joins TRBV19 to TRBJ1-1, with TRBD1 as a possible D gene (6 bases). V lost 1 base and J lost 0, with 12 bases in between. This CDR3 comprises 16 residues. From germline, CDR1 is LNHDA and CDR2 SQIVND (reference sequence).

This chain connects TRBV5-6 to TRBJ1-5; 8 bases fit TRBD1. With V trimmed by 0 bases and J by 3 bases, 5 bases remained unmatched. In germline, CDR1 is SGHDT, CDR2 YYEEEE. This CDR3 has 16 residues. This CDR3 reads CASSLGQGALNQPQHF. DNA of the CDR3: TGTGCCAGCAGCTTGGGGCAGGGGGCTCTCAATCAGCCCCAGCATTTT.

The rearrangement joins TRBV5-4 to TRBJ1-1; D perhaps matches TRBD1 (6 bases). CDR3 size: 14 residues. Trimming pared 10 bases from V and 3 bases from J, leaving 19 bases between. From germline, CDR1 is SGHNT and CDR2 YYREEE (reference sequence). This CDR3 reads CAWCRGRGDTEAFF. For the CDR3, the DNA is TGTGCCTGGTGCAGGGGAAGAGGGGACACTGAAGCTTTCTTT.